A selection of T cell receptor beta chains follows, all from one sample in a study of early T cells in non-severe SARS-CoV-2 infection. TCRdb reprocessed the 5' RACE reads with MiXCR, giving one entry per CDR3 protein. The repertoire includes roughly 99,000 distinct CDR3 sequences, around 12% of them detected once, and around 4.8% sits in the top ten. The sequences come from whole blood, collected at baseline. The receptor source for this set is an adult who was a healthcare worker with PCR-confirmed SARS-CoV-2 infection or an uninfected control (not recorded which). Each CDR3 is given with its conserved first and last residue. D genes are given only for firm matches. Not all rows give a size; the values are once, few, many and, for expanded clones, a class.

J gene | clone size | V gene | CDR3 length | D gene | CDR3 protein | CDR3 DNA
TRBJ2-1 | few | TRBV12-3/TRBV12-4 | 13 | . | CASRVDRNNEQFF | TGTGCCAGCAGGGTGGACAGAAACAATGAGCAGTTCTTC
TRBJ2-1 | few | TRBV19 | 16 | . | CASRADRDGSYNEQFF | TGTGCCAGTAGGGCCGACCGGGACGGTTCCTACAATGAGCAGTTCTTC
TRBJ2-3 | . | TRBV9 | 13 | . | CASSLTSPTTQYF | TGTGCCAGCAGCCTCACCTCTCCAACCACGCAGTATTTT
TRBJ2-5 | few | TRBV20-1 | 16 | . | CSASFPRGIEKETQYF | TGCAGTGCCAGCTTCCCTCGCGGGATTGAAAAAGAGACCCAGTACTTC
TRBJ2-2 | . | TRBV6-6 | 12 | . | CASSYGVRELFF | TGTGCCAGCAGTTACGGAGTTCGAGAGCTGTTTTTT
TRBJ2-7 | few | TRBV5-1 | 15 | . | CASSLGRGRSYEQYF | TGCGCCAGCAGCTTGGGCCGTGGGAGATCCTACGAGCAGTACTTC
TRBJ1-1 | . | TRBV6-5 | 16 | . | CASRTETLRENTEAFF | TGTGCCAGCAGAACCGAAACACTCAGAGAGAACACTGAAGCTTTCTTT
TRBJ1-1 | many | TRBV29-1 | 12 | . | CSADPGVSVPFF | TGCAGCGCTGACCCCGGGGTTTCGGTTCCTTTCTTT
TRBJ2-3 | . | TRBV11-2 | 17 | TRBD1 | CASSLDGRDRVTDTQYF | TGTGCCAGCAGCTTAGATGGACGGGACAGGGTGACAGATACGCAGTATTTT
TRBJ2-7 | . | TRBV11-3 | 11 | . | CASSLGPAQYF | TGTGCCAGCAGCTTAGGCCCTGCGCAGTACTTC
TRBJ1-5 | . | TRBV6-5 | 15 | TRBD1 | CASSTGTGTGQPQHF | TGTGCCAGCAGTACCGGGACAGGGACGGGGCAGCCCCAGCATTTT
TRBJ1-5 | few | TRBV21-1 | 17 | . | CASSKVGTVWGNQPQHF | TGTGCCAGCAGCAAAGTAGGTACTGTTTGGGGCAATCAGCCCCAGCATTTT
TRBJ2-5 | many | TRBV6-5 | 12 | . | CATFSWSETQYF | TGTGCCACCTTTAGCTGGTCCGAGACCCAGTACTTC
TRBJ2-7 | . | TRBV5-8 | 15 | . | CASSLGGNSIYEQYF | TGTGCCAGCAGCTTGGGGGGGAATTCTATCTACGAGCAGTACTTC
TRBJ2-3 | . | TRBV7-3 | 16 | TRBD2 | CASSFTSGSSTDTQYF | TGTGCCAGCAGCTTTACTAGCGGGTCGAGCACAGATACGCAGTATTTT
TRBJ2-1 | . | TRBV27 | 15 | . | CASRTAWSSYNEQFF | TGTGCCAGCCGAACCGCCTGGAGCTCCTACAATGAGCAGTTCTTC
TRBJ2-5 | . | TRBV28 | 15 | . | CASSLGQNGEETQYF | TGTGCCAGCAGTTTGGGGCAGAACGGGGAAGAGACCCAGTACTTC
TRBJ1-1 | . | TRBV6-5 | 14 | . | CASSEQGRGGEAFF | TGTGCCAGCAGTGAACAGGGCCGGGGGGGTGAAGCTTTCTTT
TRBJ1-3 | few | TRBV6-5 | 20 | . | CASSYSGKGAPIHPGNTIYF | TGTGCCAGCAGTTACTCTGGGAAAGGGGCCCCCATCCATCCTGGAAACACCATATATTTT
TRBJ2-7 | few | TRBV6-5 | 14 | . | CASSYAGPTYEQYF | TGTGCCAGCAGTTACGCGGGACCCACCTACGAGCAGTACTTC
TRBJ2-3 | many | TRBV5-5 | 15 | . | CASSLGGAGTDTQYF | TGTGCCAGCAGCTTGGGAGGGGCCGGCACAGATACGCAGTATTTT